The present T cell receptor (beta chain) was sequenced within a study of blood T cell repertoires in COVID-19. Assay used: immunoSEQ multiplex PCR; TCRdb lists only in-frame clones, some missing. The sample carries 75,000 to 95,000 clones, approximately 88% recorded once. This CDR3 comprises 13 residues. Germline CDR1 SGHRS, CDR2 YFSETQ. Trimming took off 3 bases at V and 3 bases at J, with 9 bases between the two ends. The chain carries TRBV5-1 and TRBJ1-1; D remains ambiguous. This clonotype originated in a man in his fifties with active COVID-19. The specimen sequenced was peripheral blood. CDR3 protein: CASSSRVDTEAFF. DNA of the CDR3: TGCGCCAGCAGCTCCCGAGTGGACACTGAAGCTTTCTTT.